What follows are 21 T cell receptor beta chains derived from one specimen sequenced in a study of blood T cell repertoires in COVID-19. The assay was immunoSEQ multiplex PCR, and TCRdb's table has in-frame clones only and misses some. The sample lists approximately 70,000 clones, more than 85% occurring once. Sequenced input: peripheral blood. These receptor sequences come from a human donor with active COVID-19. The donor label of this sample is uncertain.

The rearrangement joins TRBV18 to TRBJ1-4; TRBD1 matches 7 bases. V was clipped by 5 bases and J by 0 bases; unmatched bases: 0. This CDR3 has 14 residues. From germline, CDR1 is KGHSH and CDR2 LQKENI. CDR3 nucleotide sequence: TGTGCCAGCTCAGGGACAGCAACTAATGAAAAACTGTTTTTT. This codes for CASSGTATNEKLFF.

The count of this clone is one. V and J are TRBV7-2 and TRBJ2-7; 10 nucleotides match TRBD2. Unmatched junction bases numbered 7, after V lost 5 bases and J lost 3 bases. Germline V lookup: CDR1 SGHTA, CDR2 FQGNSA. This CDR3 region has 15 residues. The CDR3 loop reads CASSPRTSGGYEQYF. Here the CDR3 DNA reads TGTGCCAGCAGCCCCCGGACTAGCGGAGGCTACGAGCAGTACTTC.

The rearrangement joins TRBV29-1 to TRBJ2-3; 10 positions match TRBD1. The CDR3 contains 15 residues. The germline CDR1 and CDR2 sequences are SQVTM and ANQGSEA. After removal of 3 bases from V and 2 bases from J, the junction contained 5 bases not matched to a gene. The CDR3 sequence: CSVERTGGITDTQYF. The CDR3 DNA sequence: TGCAGCGTTGAGAGGACAGGGGGGATCACAGATACGCAGTATTTT.

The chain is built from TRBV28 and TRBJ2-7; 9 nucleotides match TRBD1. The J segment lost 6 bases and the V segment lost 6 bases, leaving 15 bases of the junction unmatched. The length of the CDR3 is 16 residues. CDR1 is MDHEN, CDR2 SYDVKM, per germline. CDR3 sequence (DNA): TGTGCCAGCAGCACCACCGGGACAGGGTGGGTCGGCGAGCAGTACTTC. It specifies CASSTTGTGWVGEQYF.

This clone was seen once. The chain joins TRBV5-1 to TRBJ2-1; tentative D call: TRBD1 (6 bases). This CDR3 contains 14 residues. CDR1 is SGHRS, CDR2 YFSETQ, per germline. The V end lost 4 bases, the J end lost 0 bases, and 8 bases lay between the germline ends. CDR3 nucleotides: TGCGCCAGCAGCCAAGGGGGCTCCTACAATGAGCAGTTCTTC. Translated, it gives CASSQGGSYNEQFF.

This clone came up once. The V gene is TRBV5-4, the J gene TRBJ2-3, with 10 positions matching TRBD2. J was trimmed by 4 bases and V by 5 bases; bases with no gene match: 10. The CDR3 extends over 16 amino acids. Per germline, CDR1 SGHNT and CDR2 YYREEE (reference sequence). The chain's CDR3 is CASSFLAGAVSDTQYF. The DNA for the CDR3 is TGTGCCAGCAGTTTTCTAGCGGGAGCTGTCTCAGATACGCAGTATTTT.

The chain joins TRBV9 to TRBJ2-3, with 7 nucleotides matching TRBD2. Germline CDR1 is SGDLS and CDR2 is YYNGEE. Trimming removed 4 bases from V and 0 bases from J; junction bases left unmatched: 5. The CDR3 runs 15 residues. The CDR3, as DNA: TGTGCCAGCAGCCCCATAGCGGGCAGCACAGATACGCAGTATTTT. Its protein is CASSPIAGSTDTQYF.

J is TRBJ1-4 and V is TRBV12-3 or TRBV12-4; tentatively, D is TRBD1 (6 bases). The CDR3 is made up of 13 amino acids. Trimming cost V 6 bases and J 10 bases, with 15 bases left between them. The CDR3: CASRLAAGAKLFF. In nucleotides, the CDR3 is TGTGCCAGCAGACTCGCCGCAGGGGCAAAACTGTTTTTT.

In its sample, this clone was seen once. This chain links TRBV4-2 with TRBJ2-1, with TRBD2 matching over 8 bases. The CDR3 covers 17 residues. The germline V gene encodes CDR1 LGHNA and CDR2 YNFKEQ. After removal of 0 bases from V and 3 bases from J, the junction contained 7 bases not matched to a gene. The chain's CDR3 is CASSQDFQTSVYNEQFF. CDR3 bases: TGTGCCAGCAGCCAAGATTTCCAGACTAGCGTCTACAATGAGCAGTTCTTC.

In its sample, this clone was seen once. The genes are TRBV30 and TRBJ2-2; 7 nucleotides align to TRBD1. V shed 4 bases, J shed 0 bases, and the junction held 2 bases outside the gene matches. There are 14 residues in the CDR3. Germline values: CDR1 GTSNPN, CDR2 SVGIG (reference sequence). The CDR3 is CAWTGTANTGELFF. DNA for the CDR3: TGTGCCTGGACCGGGACAGCGAACACCGGGGAGCTGTTTTTT.

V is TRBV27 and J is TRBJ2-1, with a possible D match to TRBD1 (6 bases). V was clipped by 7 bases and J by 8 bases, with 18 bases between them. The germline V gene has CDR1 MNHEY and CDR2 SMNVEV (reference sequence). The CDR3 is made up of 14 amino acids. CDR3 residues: CASTPGTGWHEQFF. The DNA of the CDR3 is TGTGCCAGCACCCCGGGCACAGGGTGGCATGAGCAGTTCTTC.

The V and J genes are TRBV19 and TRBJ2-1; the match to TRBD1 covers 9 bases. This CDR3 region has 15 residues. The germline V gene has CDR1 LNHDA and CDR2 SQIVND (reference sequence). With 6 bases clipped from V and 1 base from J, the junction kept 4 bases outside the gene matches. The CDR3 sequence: CASSKDRGSYNEQFF. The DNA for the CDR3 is TGTGCCAGTAGCAAGGACAGGGGTTCCTACAATGAGCAGTTCTTC.

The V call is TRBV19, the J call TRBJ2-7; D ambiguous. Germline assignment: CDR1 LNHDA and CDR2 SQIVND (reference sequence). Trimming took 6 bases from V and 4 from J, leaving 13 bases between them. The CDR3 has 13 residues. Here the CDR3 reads CASRADEMYEQYF. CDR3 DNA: TGTGCCAGTAGGGCGGATGAGATGTACGAGCAGTACTTC.

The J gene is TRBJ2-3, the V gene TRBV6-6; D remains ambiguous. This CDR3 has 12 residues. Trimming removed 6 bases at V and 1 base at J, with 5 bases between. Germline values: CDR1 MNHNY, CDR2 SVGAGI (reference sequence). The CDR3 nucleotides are TGTGCCAGCAGCCCAGGCACAGATACGCAGTATTTT. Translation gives CASSPGTDTQYF.

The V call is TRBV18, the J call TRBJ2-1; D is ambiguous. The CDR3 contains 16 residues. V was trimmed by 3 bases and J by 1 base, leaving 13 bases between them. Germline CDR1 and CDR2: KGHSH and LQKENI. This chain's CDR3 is CASSPDTVQSYNEQFF. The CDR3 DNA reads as TGTGCCAGCTCACCCGACACGGTACAATCCTACAATGAGCAGTTCTTC.

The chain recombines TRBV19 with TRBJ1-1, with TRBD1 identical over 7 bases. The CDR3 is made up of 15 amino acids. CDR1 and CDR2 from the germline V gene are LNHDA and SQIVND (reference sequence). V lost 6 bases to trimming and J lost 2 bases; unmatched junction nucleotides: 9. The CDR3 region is CASSPGDRPNTEAFF. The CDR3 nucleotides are TGTGCCAGTAGCCCGGGGGACAGACCCAACACTGAAGCTTTCTTT.

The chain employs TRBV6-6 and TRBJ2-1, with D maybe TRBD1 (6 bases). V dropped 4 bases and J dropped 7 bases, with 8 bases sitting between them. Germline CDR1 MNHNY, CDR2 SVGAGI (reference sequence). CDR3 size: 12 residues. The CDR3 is CASSLQGNEQFF. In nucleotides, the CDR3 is TGTGCCAGCAGTTTACAGGGAAATGAGCAGTTCTTC.

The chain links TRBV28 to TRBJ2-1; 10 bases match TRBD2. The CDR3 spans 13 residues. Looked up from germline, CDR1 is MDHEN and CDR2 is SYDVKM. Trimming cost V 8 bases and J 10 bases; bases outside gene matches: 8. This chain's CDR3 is CASCLLAGWEQFF. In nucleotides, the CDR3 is TGTGCCAGCTGCCTACTAGCGGGATGGGAGCAGTTCTTC.

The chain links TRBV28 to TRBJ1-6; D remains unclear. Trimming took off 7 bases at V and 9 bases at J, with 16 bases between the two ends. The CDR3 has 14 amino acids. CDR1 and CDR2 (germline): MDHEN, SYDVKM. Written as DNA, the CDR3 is TGTGCCAGCAACCTCGGGAGTCGGGTTTCACCCCTCCACTTT. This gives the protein CASNLGSRVSPLHF.

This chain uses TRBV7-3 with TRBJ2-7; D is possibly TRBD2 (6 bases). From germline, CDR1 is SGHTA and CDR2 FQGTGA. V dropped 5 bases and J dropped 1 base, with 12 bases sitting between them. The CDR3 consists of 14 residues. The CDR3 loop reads CASSLQGGSYEQYF. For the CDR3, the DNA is TGTGCCAGCAGCCTGCAGGGAGGTTCCTACGAGCAGTACTTC.

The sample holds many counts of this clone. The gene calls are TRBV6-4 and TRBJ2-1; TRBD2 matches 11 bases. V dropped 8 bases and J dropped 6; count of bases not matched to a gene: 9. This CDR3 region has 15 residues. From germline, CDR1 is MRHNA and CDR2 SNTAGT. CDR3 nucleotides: TGTGCCAGCGGACTGGGGACTAGCGGTGGCAATGAGCAGTTCTTC. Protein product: CASGLGTSGGNEQFF.